The clone carrying this TCR beta chain has more than one count but fewer than ten. The antigen is unknown. Scientists made TCR beta libraries using quantitative 5'-RACE with molecular barcodes. Using its own MiXCR run on the 5' RACE reads, TCRdb lists one record per CDR3 protein. The sample carries 300,000 to 400,000 distinct CDR3 sequences, about a fifth recorded once. Between the trimmed V and J ends, which lost 9 bases and 0 bases, there was a span of 14 bases. The CDR3 sequence is 15 residues long. Germline CDR1 is KGHDR and CDR2 is SFDVKD. The sample belongs to a study of CD8 T cells in ankylosing spondylitis. Findings and limits, study-wide: Typical of ankylosing spondylitis blood, it appeared, was a TCR beta motif of 7 or 8 highly homologous variants. Prior literature has documented some motif variants in synovial fluid and blood from reactive arthritis. Reportedly, significant enrichment of disease-linked clones occurred in matched ankylosing spondylitis synovial fluid. Disease-associated clones were CD8+ and fairly uncommon in peripheral blood.

The chain is built from TRBV24-1 and TRBJ2-1; weak D call: TRBD1 (6 bases). The sample consisted of blood, either unsorted or a sorted T cell fraction (not recorded which). The TCR comes from a male donor with ankylosing spondylitis. For the CDR3, the DNA is TGTGCCACCGGGTTGAGGGGGAGCTCCTACAATGAGCAGTTCTTC. It codes for CATGLRGSSYNEQFF.